This T cell receptor (beta chain) was obtained from a study of response to subunit inactivated influenza vaccine. General study results and limits: Authors suggested each seasonal influenza vaccination recruits few new T cells.

TCRdb independently ran MiXCR on the RT-PCR reads; one entry per CDR3 protein. Of a few hundred thousand distinct CDR3 sequences in the sample, approximately 20% were seen once. There are many counts of this clonotype. Its cognate antigen is unknown. The CDR3 spans 12 residues. With 4 bases clipped from V and 11 bases from J, the junction kept 3 bases outside the gene matches. CDR1 and CDR2 from the germline V gene are KGHDR and SFDVKD. The material sequenced was PBMCs from blood, taken about 20 months after vaccination. V is TRBV24-1 and J is TRBJ1-4; TRBD1 matches at 7 bases. The receptor was derived from a man aged 45-69 years who received an inactivated influenza vaccine. CDR3 loop: CATSEVQGKLFF. The DNA for the CDR3 is TGTGCCACCAGTGAGGTACAGGGGAAACTGTTTTTT.